Given below is one T cell receptor beta chain in context. The source of the sample is a study of shared clonotypes between healthy human individuals. The germline CDR1 and CDR2 sequences are SGHRS and YFSETQ. This CDR3 contains 15 residues. J was trimmed by 6 bases and V by 3 bases; bases with no gene match: 3. The assay was immunoSEQ multiplex PCR, and TCRdb's table has in-frame clones only and misses some. The repertoire holds approximately 980,000 clones, with approximately 76% as singletons. This sequence originates from a man aged 18 to 29 in good health. Sequencing was carried out using memory CD4+ T cells sorted from blood. Documented subset: CD45RA-negative fraction. The gene calls are TRBV5-1 and TRBJ1-6; the match to TRBD1 covers 10 bases. The CDR3 nucleotides are TGCGCCAGCAGCTCCGGGACAGGGGTTAATTCACCCCTCCACTTT. Translating gives CASSSGTGVNSPLHF.